These 19 T cell receptor beta chains came from one sample sequenced in a study of shared clonotypes between healthy human individuals. Measured with immunoSEQ multiplex PCR; TCRdb has only the in-frame clones, and not every one. The sample holds some 300,000 clones, 73% seen once. The sequencing sample was made of memory CD4+ T cells sorted from blood. The subset: CD45RA-negative fraction. The receptors were gathered from a man in his thirties or forties in good health.

This chain uses TRBV18 with TRBJ2-1; D possibly corresponds to TRBD2 (5 bases). The ends were cut back, 2 bases at V and 5 bases at J, with 10 bases in the middle. This CDR3 is built from 14 residues. In germline, CDR1 is KGHSH, CDR2 LQKENI. Here the CDR3 DNA reads TGTGCCAGCTCACCAGATCCGGGGAACAATGAGCAGTTCTTC. Protein: CASSPDPGNNEQFF.

The chain has TRBV7-9 and TRBJ2-3; the match to TRBD1 covers 7 bases. Germline CDR1 is SEHNR and CDR2 is FQNEAQ (reference sequence). The CDR3 spans 16 residues. V lost 5 bases, J lost 6 bases, and 14 bases stayed unmatched. The DNA of the CDR3 is TGTGCCAGCAGCCGCCCACCGGGACAGAATAAGGATACGCAGTATTTT. Translation gives CASSRPPGQNKDTQYF.

The CDR3 nucleotides read TGTGCCAGCAGCTCTGGACTAGCCTCCTACGAGCAGTACTTC. This codes for CASSSGLASYEQYF. V usage is TRBV5-5 and J usage is TRBJ2-7; 8 nucleotides line up with TRBD2. CDR1 is SGHKS and CDR2 is YYEKEE in the germline V gene (reference sequence). V shed 3 bases and J 0 bases; nucleotides not matched to a gene: 2. CDR3 length: 14 residues.

J is TRBJ2-3 and V is TRBV19; D may be TRBD1 or TRBD2 (5 bases each). The CDR3 is 15 residues long. Germline lookup yields CDR1 LNHDA and CDR2 SQIVND (reference sequence). V was trimmed by 3 bases and J by 0 bases, leaving 10 bases between them. The CDR3 DNA reads TGTGCCAGTAGTATGATCGGGGCAAGCACAGATACGCAGTATTTT. This codes for CASSMIGASTDTQYF.

The rearrangement links TRBV28 to TRBJ1-1, with no clear D. The germline gives CDR1 MDHEN, CDR2 SYDVKM. The germline V and J ends were trimmed by 7 bases and 0 bases, with 12 bases remaining between them. The CDR3 runs 14 residues. The CDR3: CASIVGPMNTEAFF. CDR3 in DNA: TGTGCCAGCATTGTCGGACCAATGAACACTGAAGCTTTCTTT.

The V call is TRBV11-2, the J call TRBJ2-3; D gene unclear. Deletions cut 5 bases from V and 2 bases from J, with 8 bases between. Germline lookup yields CDR1 SGHAT and CDR2 FQNNGV. This CDR3 has 13 amino acids. This CDR3 is CASSPRNTDTQYF. CDR3 nucleotide sequence: TGTGCCAGCAGCCCCAGAAACACAGATACGCAGTATTTT.

This chain joins TRBV6-1 and TRBJ1-5; perhaps TRBD1 as D (6 bases). Germline values: CDR1 MNHNS, CDR2 SASEGT. The V gene lost 7 bases and the J gene lost 2 bases, with 9 bases spanning the gap. This CDR3 is built from 13 residues. CDR3: CASNRQGNQPQHF. Written as DNA, the CDR3 is TGTGCCAGCAACCGACAGGGCAATCAGCCCCAGCATTTT.

The table lists this clone with a few counts. This rearrangement joins TRBV5-5 to TRBJ1-1; D ambiguous. Germline V gene lookup returns CDR1 SGHKS and CDR2 YYEKEE (reference sequence). With 6 bases removed from V and 0 bases from J, the gap between germline ends came to 3 bases. CDR3 size: 11 residues. The CDR3 here is CASTLNTEAFF. In DNA, the CDR3 is TGTGCCAGCACCCTGAACACTGAAGCTTTCTTT. Full variable domain (remainder filled in from reference TRBV5-5 and TRBJ1-1): DAGVTQSPTHLIKTRGQQVTLRCSPISGHKSVSWYQQVLGQGPQFIFQYYEKEERGRGNFPDRFSARQFPNYSSELNVNALLLGDSALYLCASTLNTEAFFGQGTRLTVV.

This clone showed up many times. The chain joins TRBV4-2 to TRBJ2-2; no firm D call. Per germline, CDR1 LGHNA and CDR2 YNFKEQ. Trimming removed 0 bases from V and 6 bases from J, with 14 bases in between. CDR3 size: 16 residues. The CDR3 DNA reads TGTGCCAGCAGCCAAGACAGAGAATTGATTTCCGGGGAGCTGTTTTTT. It codes for CASSQDRELISGELFF.

This chain links TRBV13 with TRBJ1-4; D is perhaps TRBD1 (6 bases). CDR1 and CDR2 from the germline V gene are PRHDT and FYEKMQ (reference sequence). V dropped 6 bases and J dropped 10 bases, with 21 bases sitting between them. This CDR3 is built from 15 residues. The CDR3 sequence is CASRSSWDNAGKLFF. CDR3 coding DNA: TGTGCCAGCAGATCATCCTGGGACAACGCGGGAAAACTGTTTTTT.

The J gene is TRBJ2-7, the V gene TRBV6-5, with a possible D match to TRBD1 (6 bases). This CDR3 region has 14 residues. Germline CDR1 MNHEY, CDR2 SVGAGI. Trimming took off 6 bases at V and 0 bases at J, with 12 bases between the two ends. This CDR3 is CASSPDRTSYEQYF. In DNA form, the CDR3 reads TGTGCCAGCAGCCCAGACAGGACCTCCTACGAGCAGTACTTC.

The DNA of the CDR3 is TGTGCCAGCAGTTTTCAACAGGGGGCAACCTACGAGCAGTACTTC. Residues: CASSFQQGATYEQYF. The rearrangement links TRBV27 to TRBJ2-7; 9 bases are shared with TRBD1. J lost 2 bases, V lost 3 bases, and 5 bases had no gene match. Germline loops: CDR1 MNHEY, CDR2 SMNVEV (reference sequence). The CDR3 contains 15 residues.

The V and J genes are TRBV28 and TRBJ2-1, with 11 bases that match TRBD2. This CDR3 has 13 residues. The germline V gene has CDR1 MDHEN and CDR2 SYDVKM. The V segment lost 10 bases and the J segment 14 bases; nucleotides outside the gene matches: 13. CDR3 DNA: TGTGCCACGGGACTAGCGGCCTCTACACTAGAGTTCTTC. Encoded protein: CATGLAASTLEFF.

The chain recombines TRBV2 with TRBJ1-5; D is unresolved. Germline V CDR1 and CDR2: SNHLY, FYNNEI. The V end was cut by 0 bases, the J end by 6 bases, with 3 bases between. The CDR3 sequence is 12 residues long. The CDR3 loop reads CASSEAGQPQHF. The CDR3 DNA is TGTGCCAGCAGTGAAGCTGGTCAGCCCCAGCATTTT.

Regarding this clone: In the same sample, other DNA sequences code for this CDR3. The J gene is TRBJ1-5, the V gene TRBV28; no clear D gene. CDR3 length: 12 amino acids. Looked up from germline, CDR1 is MDHEN and CDR2 is SYDVKM. The V end was cut by 3 bases, the J end by 7 bases, with 7 bases between. CDR3 sequence: CASSLYGQPQHF. The CDR3, as DNA: TGTGCCAGCAGTTTGTACGGCCAGCCCCAGCATTTT.

V gene TRBV29-1 combines with J gene TRBJ2-3; 8 bases line up with TRBD1. The ends lost 7 bases at V and 5 bases at J; junction bases unmatched: 8. The CDR3 spans 13 residues. The germline V gene has CDR1 SQVTM and CDR2 ANQGSEA. The CDR3, as DNA: TGCAGCGCCCGGACAGGGTGGGTAGATACGCAGTATTTT. Protein product: CSARTGWVDTQYF.

This clone was observed a handful of times. The rearrangement uses TRBV5-1 and TRBJ2-7, with 8 bases aligning to TRBD2. Unmatched junction bases numbered 11, after V lost 3 bases and J lost 12 bases. This CDR3 spans 13 amino acids. Germline assignment: CDR1 SGHRS and CDR2 YFSETQ. The CDR3 DNA is TGCGCCAGCAGCTCCCAAGGACTAGCATTACGGTACTTC. Residues: CASSSQGLALRYF.

This sequence joins TRBV14 and TRBJ2-1, with unresolved D. V was cut by 3 bases and J by 8 bases, with 11 bases left in between. The CDR3 spans 13 residues. From germline, CDR1 is SGHDN and CDR2 FVKESK. The CDR3 DNA follows: TGTGCCAGCAGCCAGAATGGCGCGGATGAGCAGTTCTTC. This codes for CASSQNGADEQFF.

The V and J genes are TRBV27 and TRBJ2-7, with a possible D match to TRBD1 (5 bases). CDR1 and CDR2 from the germline V gene are MNHEY and SMNVEV (reference sequence). The germline V and J ends were trimmed by 2 bases and 4 bases, with 9 bases remaining between them. CDR3 length: 13 amino acids. The CDR3 loop is CASSLGARYEQYF. The DNA of the CDR3 is TGTGCCAGCAGTTTAGGGGCTCGGTACGAGCAGTACTTC.